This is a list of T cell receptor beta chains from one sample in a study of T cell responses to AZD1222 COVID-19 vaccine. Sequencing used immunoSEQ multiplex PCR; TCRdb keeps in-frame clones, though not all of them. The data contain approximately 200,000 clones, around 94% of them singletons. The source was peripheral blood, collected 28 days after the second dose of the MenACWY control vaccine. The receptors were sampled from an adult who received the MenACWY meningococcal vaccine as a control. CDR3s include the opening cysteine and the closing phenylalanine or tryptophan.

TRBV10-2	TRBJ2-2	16	CASIPTSGIGTGELFF
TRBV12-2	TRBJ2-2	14	CASRLVGPPGELFF
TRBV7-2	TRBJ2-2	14	CASSSQGSAGELFF
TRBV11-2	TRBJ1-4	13	CASSLPGTVELFF
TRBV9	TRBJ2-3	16	CASSPRQGEVADTQYF
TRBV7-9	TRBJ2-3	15	CASSSDWSSTDTQYF
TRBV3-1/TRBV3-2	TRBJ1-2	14	CASSQGRANYGYTF
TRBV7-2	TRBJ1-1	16	CASRNGTALSPTEAFF
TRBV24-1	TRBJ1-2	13	CATSDSTQGGYTF
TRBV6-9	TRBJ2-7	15	CASSFGLAGVREQYF
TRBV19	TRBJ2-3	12	CASTDRADTQYF
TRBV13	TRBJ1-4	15	CASSSYSGTPEKLFF
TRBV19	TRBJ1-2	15	CASTFTPQARGGYTF
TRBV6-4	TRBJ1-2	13	CASSSDGNYGYTF
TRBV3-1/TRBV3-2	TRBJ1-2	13	CASSRQGTHGYTF
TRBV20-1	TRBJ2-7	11	CSARSGYEQYF
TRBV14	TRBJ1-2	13	CASSQVGHYGYTF
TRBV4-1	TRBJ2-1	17	CASSQEASGLLGDEQFF
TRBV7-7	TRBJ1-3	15	CASSSSGTAGNTIYF
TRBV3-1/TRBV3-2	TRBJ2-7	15	CASSQPSLSFYEQYF
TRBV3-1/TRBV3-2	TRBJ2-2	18	CASTARKSADRNTGELFF
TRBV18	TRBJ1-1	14	CASSPQGRGPEAFF
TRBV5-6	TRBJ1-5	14	CASSLGSGSQPQHF
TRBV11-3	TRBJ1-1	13	CASSLEENTEAFF
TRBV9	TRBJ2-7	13	CASSVDGEYEQYF
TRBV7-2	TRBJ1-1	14	CASSFNREGTEAFF
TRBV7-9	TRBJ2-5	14	CASSPQRAQETQYF
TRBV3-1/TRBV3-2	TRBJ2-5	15	CASSQDRGGVKTQYF
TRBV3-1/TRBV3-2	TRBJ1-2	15	CASSLRTGDNYGYTF
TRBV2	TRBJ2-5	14	CASSERGGQETQYF
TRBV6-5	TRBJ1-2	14	CASSSIGGGDGYTF
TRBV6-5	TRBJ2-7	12	CASKRTDYEQYF
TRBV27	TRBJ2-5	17	CASSPGTSGSRVETQYF
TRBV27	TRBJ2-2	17	CASSLGQFLANTGELFF
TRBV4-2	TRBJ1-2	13	CASSQDIPYGYTF
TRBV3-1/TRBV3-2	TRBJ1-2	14	CASSQRDRDYGYTF
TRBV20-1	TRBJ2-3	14	CSASILAGPDTQYF
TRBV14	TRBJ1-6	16	CASSQGLGSYNSPLHF
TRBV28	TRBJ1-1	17	CASSLYLTGSMNTEAFF
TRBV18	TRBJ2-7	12	CASSPQGDEQYF